Each of the 27 T cell receptor beta chains below was sequenced from the same sample in a study of T cells in women clearing cervical HPV infection. Some clones are missing from TCRdb's copy, which holds only in-frame ones; the method was immunoSEQ multiplex PCR. The ten most abundant clones cover roughly 10% of a sample with roughly 13,000 clones. Material for sequencing was blood buffy coat. The source of these receptors is a woman between 18 and 70 years old with a cervical HPV16 infection that either progressed to CIN3+ or cleared (not recorded which).

Details on this clone: The sequence runs out 3 residues before the end of the CDR3; the remainder is reconstructed from the germline J gene. The chain is built from TRBV7-2 and TRBJ1-1; no definite D call. Trimming pared 10 bases from V and 7 bases from J, leaving 22 bases between. In germline, CDR1 is SGHTA, CDR2 FQGNSA. This CDR3 has 14 residues. CDR3 DNA, as far as it was read: TGTGCCACCGGAAGGGATGCAGGAGCGGATGAA. As protein: CATGRDAGADE. Given in full, the CDR3 is CATGRDAGADEAFF.

As concerns this clone: An end of the junction differs from the germline gene, which may be a read error. The CDR3 end is not reached by the read, which stops 3 residues before it; the germline J gene fills it in. This chain joins TRBV11-2 and TRBJ2-5; weak D call: TRBD2 (6 bases). This CDR3 is 14 amino acids long. Germline V lookup: CDR1 SGHAT, CDR2 FQNNGV. The CDR3 sequence: CVSSPGTDQETQYF. CDR3 bases read: TGTGTCAGCAGCCCCGGGACTGACCAAGAGACC.

In the case of this clone: The read halts 3 residues ahead of the CDR3 end, with the missing end drawn from the germline J gene. The rearrangement uses TRBV20-1 and TRBJ1-2; 8 bases align to TRBD1. The trim removed 0 bases at V and 5 bases at J, leaving 8 bases unmatched. The CDR3 extends over 15 amino acids. Germline V lookup: CDR1 DFQATT, CDR2 SNEGSKA (reference sequence). The sequenced part of the CDR3 DNA is TGCAGTGCTAGAGACAACAGGGGGATGATTTATGGC. It codes for CSARDNRGMIYG. The entire CDR3 protein is CSARDNRGMIYGYTF.

A note on this clone: The CDR3 goes on 3 residues after the read ends, and that part is filled in from the germline J gene. The chain links TRBV7-2 to TRBJ2-3, with 8 bases that match TRBD2. Germline CDR1 and CDR2: SGHTA and FQGNSA. The junction had 4 bases not matched to a gene; V was cut back by 3 bases and J by 5 bases. This CDR3 region has 14 residues. The CDR3 spells CASSFSGGQDTQYF. CDR3 DNA, as far as it was read: TGTGCCAGCAGCTTTTCGGGGGGGCAAGATACG.

About this clone itself: Read coverage stops 3 residues before the CDR3 terminus; the germline J gene supplies the remainder. The chain links TRBV2 to TRBJ1-2, with D perhaps matching TRBD1 (6 bases). The CDR3 is 12 residues long. CDR1 and CDR2 (germline): SNHLY, FYNNEI. Incomplete CDR3 DNA: TGTGCCAGCAGGACAGGATACAATGAC. Translated: CASRTGYND. The whole CDR3 sequence reads CASRTGYNDYTF.

Incomplete CDR3 DNA: TGTGCCAGCAGCTTAGTGGCCTTAATTCAGCCC. Protein sequence: CASSLVALIQP. The whole CDR3 protein reads CASSLVALIQPQHF. This chain links TRBV7-2 with TRBJ1-5; the D is unclear. The read comes to an end 3 residues before the CDR3 does, leaving the germline J gene to fill in the end. Germline values: CDR1 SGHTA, CDR2 FQGNSA. V was pared by 1 base and J by 6 bases, with 10 bases between. The CDR3 loop spans 14 amino acids.

With respect to this clone: Sequencing ends 3 residues short of the CDR3 end; the germline J gene provides the rest. The chain has TRBV7-2 and TRBJ2-7; no clear D gene. The V end was cut by 4 bases, the J end by 4 bases, with 11 bases between. Germline V gene data show CDR1 as SGHTA and CDR2 as FQGNSA. This CDR3 is built from 13 residues. The CDR3 loop is CASSSTRYYEQYF. The DNA read from the CDR3 is TGTGCCAGCAGCTCGACAAGGTATTACGAG.

Notes on this clone: The sequenced fragment ends 3 residues before the CDR3 boundary, so the rest is inferred from the germline J gene. J is TRBJ2-1 and V is TRBV20-1; a weak D match, TRBD2 (6 bases). Trimming shortened V by 0 bases and J by 7 bases, and 13 bases separated the two germline ends. The germline gives CDR1 DFQATT, CDR2 SNEGSKA (reference sequence). This CDR3 spans 14 amino acids. The CDR3 protein is CSARDGDSGNEQFF. The part of the CDR3 DNA that was read is TGCAGTGCTAGAGACGGTGATAGCGGAAATGAG.

On this clone: The observed sequence ends 3 residues before the CDR3 terminus, with the missing tail filled in from the germline J gene. The rearrangement uses TRBV7-9 and TRBJ2-2, with 8 positions matching TRBD2. Losses at the gene ends were 5 bases for V and 3 bases for J; bases not matched to a gene: 5. Germline loops: CDR1 SEHNR, CDR2 FQNEAQ (reference sequence). This CDR3 has 15 amino acids. The CDR3 here is CASSPGLADTGELFF. CDR3 bases read: TGTGCCAGCAGCCCCGGACTAGCCGACACCGGGGAG.

As regards this clone: Coverage ceases 3 residues before the CDR3 finishes, and the germline J gene fills in the end. The chain links TRBV2 to TRBJ1-6; 9 bases line up with TRBD1. The CDR3 covers 15 residues. The trim removed 6 bases at V and 10 bases at J, leaving 10 bases unmatched. The germline V gene encodes CDR1 SNHLY and CDR2 FYNNEI. Partial CDR3 DNA: TGTGCCAGCAGGGCCGGGACAGGGAGAACCTCACCC. Translating it yields CASRAGTGRTSP. The whole CDR3 region reads CASRAGTGRTSPLHF.

Note on this clone: Read data end 3 residues before the CDR3 end; the end is taken from the germline J gene. V is TRBV19 and J is TRBJ2-1; 8 positions match TRBD2. Germline lookup yields CDR1 LNHDA and CDR2 SQIVND (reference sequence). The CDR3 loop spans 15 amino acids. Trimming took 6 bases from V and 7 from J; bases not matched to a gene: 11. The covered CDR3 bases are TGTGCCAGTAGCGATACGGGGGGGCCAGGGAATGAG. It yields the protein CASSDTGGPGNE. The whole CDR3 reads CASSDTGGPGNEQFF.

With regard to this clone: The CDR3 end lies 3 residues beyond the end of the read and is filled in from the germline J gene. The J gene is TRBJ1-4, the V gene TRBV19; no definite D call. Germline CDR1 LNHDA, CDR2 SQIVND (reference sequence). Trimming cost V 8 bases and J 3 bases, with 13 bases left between them. The CDR3 length is 14 residues. The chain's CDR3 is CASPPGISNEKLFF. The DNA read from the CDR3 is TGTGCCAGTCCCCCGGGTATCTCTAATGAAAAA.

In the case of this clone: The CDR3 end falls 3 residues outside the read, so it is completed with the germline J gene. V is TRBV20-1 and J is TRBJ2-5; 9 bases fit TRBD1. The CDR3 is 13 amino acids. Germline V gene sequence: CDR1 DFQATT, CDR2 SNEGSKA (reference sequence). The CDR3 bases that were read are TGCAGTGCCTTACAGGGGGCAGCGGATACC. Translated, it gives CSALQGAADT. The CDR3, in full, reads CSALQGAADTQYF.

Regarding this clone: The CDR3 end is not reached by the read, which stops 3 residues before it; the germline J gene fills it in. V and J are TRBV19 and TRBJ2-1; tentative D call: TRBD1 (8 bases). The CDR3 covers 20 residues. Trimming left V 0 bases short and J 4 bases short, with 25 bases between. Germline CDR1 reads LNHDA; CDR2 reads SQIVND (reference sequence). The CDR3 DNA, read in part, is TGTGCCAGTAGTATAGAGGTACGGCAGGGGGCATGGGGAGGGTACAATGAG. It translates to CASSIEVRQGAWGGYNE. Given in full, the CDR3 is CASSIEVRQGAWGGYNEQFF.

The CDR3 loop is CASSVDRGVNEKLFF. CDR3 bases read: TGTGCCAGCAGCGTGGACAGGGGAGTCAATGAAAAG. The J gene is TRBJ2-2, the V gene TRBV7-9; 9 bases fit TRBD1. The read terminates 3 residues ahead of where the CDR3 ends, so the germline J gene completes it. This CDR3 region has 15 residues. Per germline, CDR1 SEHNR and CDR2 FQNEAQ (reference sequence).

Details on this clone: The read falls 3 residues short of the CDR3 end, and the missing part is taken from the germline J gene. V usage is TRBV7-9 and J usage is TRBJ2-2, with D maybe TRBD1 (6 bases). CDR1 is SEHNR, CDR2 FQNEAQ, per germline (reference sequence). The CDR3 length is 14 residues. CDR3 DNA (partial): TGTGCCAGCAGCTTAGGGGGGCTCAATTCACCG. Encoded protein: CASSLGGLNSP. The whole CDR3 protein is CASSLGGLNSPLFF.

A remark on this clone: Read sequence stops 3 residues before the CDR3 end, and the germline J gene provides the missing end. The chain has TRBV11-3 and TRBJ2-3, with 7 bases aligning to TRBD1. V shed 3 bases and J 5 bases; nucleotides not matched to a gene: 5. The CDR3 spans 14 residues. Germline V lookup: CDR1 SGHNT, CDR2 YENEEA. CDR3 DNA (partial): TGTGCCAGCAGCTTGGGCAGGGGGTTAGATACG. Encoded protein: CASSLGRGLDT. From start to end, the CDR3 is CASSLGRGLDTQYF.

Notes on this clone: Sequencing ends 3 residues short of the CDR3 end; the germline J gene provides the rest. J is TRBJ2-3 and V is TRBV20-1; 11 positions agree with TRBD1. Trimming at V came to 2 bases and at J to 3 bases, leaving 13 bases not matched to a gene. CDR3 size: 18 residues. CDR1 and CDR2 (germline): DFQATT, SNEGSKA (reference sequence). The CDR3 bases that were read are TGCAGTGCTAGAAAGGACAGGGGGCGAGGTAGTTGGACAGATACG. This codes for CSARKDRGRGSWTDT. The complete CDR3 protein is CSARKDRGRGSWTDTQYF.

To note about this clone: The CDR3 end is not reached by the read, which stops 3 residues before it; the germline J gene fills it in. This rearrangement joins TRBV7-9 to TRBJ2-7; D might be TRBD1 (5 bases). There are 15 residues in the CDR3. The V end lost 5 bases, the J end lost 2 bases, and 16 bases lay between the germline ends. Germline CDR1 is SEHNR and CDR2 is FQNEAQ (reference sequence). CDR3 DNA (partial): TGTGCCAGCAGCCCTCCGCTGCTGACAGCCTACGAG. Encoded protein: CASSPPLLTAYE. The whole CDR3 sequence reads CASSPPLLTAYEQYF.

Notes on this clone: Read coverage stops 3 residues before the CDR3 terminus; the germline J gene supplies the remainder. The gene calls are TRBV19 and TRBJ1-2, with 8 bases matching TRBD1. There are 16 residues in the CDR3. Germline V CDR1 and CDR2: LNHDA, SQIVND (reference sequence). CDR3 in amino acids: CASSISQGAVYNDYTF. The DNA read from the CDR3 is TGTGCCAGTAGTATCTCTCAGGGGGCGGTATACAATGAC.

Regarding this clone: Sequencing ends 3 residues short of the CDR3 end; the germline J gene provides the rest. The chain recombines TRBV30 with TRBJ2-6, with a tentative D call TRBD1 (5 bases). The CDR3 length is 17 residues. Germline-derived CDR1 and CDR2 are GTSNPN and SVGIG (reference sequence). V shed 4 bases and J shed 4 bases, with 20 bases lying between them. CDR3: CAWTFAGASSGANVLTF. CDR3 bases read: TGTGCCTGGACCTTCGCTGGGGCGTCTTCCGGGGCCAACGTC.

A word on this clone: Read coverage stops 3 residues before the CDR3 terminus; the germline J gene supplies the remainder. V and J are TRBV7-2 and TRBJ2-4, with D perhaps TRBD1 (6 bases). There are 14 residues in the CDR3. Per the germline V gene, CDR1 is SGHTA and CDR2 is FQGNSA. Incomplete CDR3 DNA: TGTGCCAGCAGCGTAACTGGGACAAGGGAAGGT. It encodes CASSVTGTREG. The CDR3, in full, reads CASSVTGTREGQYF.

Note on this clone: The read terminates 3 residues before the CDR3 end, so the remaining end is supplied by the germline J gene. V and J are TRBV6-7 and TRBJ2-1, with a weak D call TRBD1 (5 bases). TRBV6-7 is noted as an ORF with a role that remains uncertain. The CDR3 loop spans 16 amino acids. V was cut by 1 base and J by 6 bases, with 16 bases left in between. The part of the CDR3 DNA that was read is TGTGCCAGCAGTTACTTAAGGCGGACACAAGGCAATGAG. It encodes CASSYLRRTQGNE. The CDR3 in full is CASSYLRRTQGNEQFF.

In the case of this clone: Coverage ceases 3 residues before the CDR3 finishes, and the germline J gene fills in the end. The chain joins TRBV7-2 to TRBJ2-2; TRBD2 agrees at 14 bases. The V segment lost 10 bases and the J segment 4 bases; nucleotides outside the gene matches: 2. Looked up from germline, CDR1 is SGHTA and CDR2 is FQGNSA. The CDR3 consists of 14 residues. The sequenced part of the CDR3 DNA is TGTGCCACGGGACTAGCGGGGGTCACCGGGGAG. Residues: CATGLAGVTGE. The CDR3 reads in full as CATGLAGVTGELFF.

The CDR3 reads CASSLRQDLNQPQHF. The part of the CDR3 DNA that was read is TGCGCCAGCAGCTTACGACAGGATTTGAATCAGCCC. The chain couples TRBV10-2 to TRBJ1-5; possibly TRBD1 for D (6 bases). The read falls 3 residues short of the CDR3 end, and the missing part is taken from the germline J gene. There are 15 residues in the CDR3. Germline V gene data show CDR1 as WSHSY and CDR2 as SAAADI. V lost 6 bases to trimming and J lost 4 bases, with 16 bases between them.

Details on this clone: With the read ending 3 residues before the CDR3 end, the germline J gene is used to fill in that end. This sequence joins TRBV19 and TRBJ2-7; 11 nucleotides match TRBD1. With 10 bases clipped from V and 4 bases from J, the junction kept 9 bases outside the gene matches. This CDR3 is built from 14 residues. The germline CDR1 and CDR2 sequences are LNHDA and SQIVND (reference sequence). The CDR3 DNA, read in part, is TGTGCCACTAATCAGGACAGGGGGCGATACGAG. Translation: CATNQDRGRYE. The whole CDR3 sequence reads CATNQDRGRYEQYF.

Comments on this clone: With the read ending 3 residues before the CDR3 end, the germline J gene is used to fill in that end. V and J are TRBV7-2 and TRBJ2-3; 8 nucleotides line up with TRBD2. The CDR3 loop spans 14 amino acids. CDR1 is SGHTA and CDR2 is FQGNSA in the germline V gene. The CDR3 here is CASSLGGGRETQYF. The DNA read from the CDR3 is TGTGCCAGCAGCTTAGGCGGGGGGCGAGAGACG.